Presented here are 20 T cell receptor beta chains from one specimen sequenced in a study of T-cell memory formation after mild COVID-19. TCRdb re-analysed the 5' RACE reads in MiXCR, keeping a single row per CDR3 protein. The table includes a few hundred thousand distinct CDR3 sequences, roughly 21% detected once. The specimen was PBMCs or a T cell subset sorted from them (not recorded which). Receptors were obtained from an adult woman who had mild COVID-19 (a few samples of this study predate the infection). Cell type and time point are not known.

V usage is TRBV10-3 and J usage is TRBJ2-3, with TRBD2 matching 10 bases. After removal of 7 bases from V and 1 base from J, the junction contained 5 bases not matched to a gene. There are 15 residues in the CDR3. The V gene's germline CDR1 is ENHRY and CDR2 SYGVKD. The CDR3 DNA reads as TGTGCCATCAAATTCACTAGCGGGGGCACAGATACGCAGTATTTT. This codes for CAIKFTSGGTDTQYF.

This clonotype was observed a few times. V and J are TRBV27 and TRBJ2-5; D is ambiguous. From germline, CDR1 is MNHEY and CDR2 SMNVEV (reference sequence). The CDR3 extends over 12 amino acids. The V end lost 3 bases, the J end lost 5 bases, and 7 bases lay between the germline ends. CDR3 nucleotide sequence: TGTGCCAGCAGTTTTGACTTGGAGACCCAGTACTTC. It is translated as CASSFDLETQYF.

There are a few counts of this clonotype. The chain has TRBV7-9 and TRBJ2-7; D might be TRBD1 (5 bases). The germline V and J ends were trimmed by 5 bases and 3 bases, with 17 bases remaining between them. Germline assignment: CDR1 SEHNR and CDR2 FQNEAQ (reference sequence). The CDR3 runs 15 residues. The chain's CDR3 is CASSPAKGQLYEQYF. As DNA, the CDR3 is TGTGCCAGCAGCCCGGCTAAGGGGCAACTCTACGAGCAGTACTTC.

The genes are TRBV4-1 and TRBJ2-2; 10 positions agree with TRBD2. The germline gives CDR1 MGHRA, CDR2 YSYEKL. V dropped 3 bases and J dropped 4; count of bases not matched to a gene: 8. This CDR3 comprises 17 residues. DNA for the CDR3: TGCGCCAGCAGCCATTTAGCGGGAGGCCCGGGCACCGGGGAGCTGTTTTTT. This sequence encodes CASSHLAGGPGTGELFF.

The CDR3 spells CASSYLGSGPGTEAFF. DNA of the CDR3: TGTGCCAGCAGTTACCTGGGGAGTGGGCCGGGCACTGAAGCTTTCTTT. The chain has TRBV6-2 or TRBV6-3 and TRBJ1-1; no firm D call. V was trimmed by 2 bases and J by 4 bases, leaving 17 bases between them. This CDR3 region has 16 residues. The germline V gene has CDR1 MNHEY and CDR2 SVGEGT.

CDR3 in DNA: TGTGCCTGGAGTGTACAGGGGGCCGGGGAGCTGTTTTTT. Translation: CAWSVQGAGELFF. The gene calls are TRBV30 and TRBJ2-2; 8 bases map to TRBD1. In germline, CDR1 is GTSNPN, CDR2 SVGIG (reference sequence). The J segment lost 6 bases and the V segment lost 0 bases, leaving 0 bases of the junction unmatched. This CDR3 spans 13 amino acids.

This clonotype was detected a few times. The chain recombines TRBV21-1 with TRBJ2-5. TRBV21-1 is noted as a pseudogene. The CDR3 runs 17 residues. CDR3 amino acids: CASSKTWSQNLQETQYF. The CDR3 bases are TGTGCCAGCAGCAAAACATGGAGCCAAAATCTCCAAGAGACCCAGTACTTC.

This sequence joins TRBV20-1 and TRBJ1-2, with D possibly TRBD1 on 5 matching bases. The ends were cut back, 3 bases at V and 7 bases at J, with 15 bases in the middle. This CDR3 is built from 13 residues. Germline V CDR1 and CDR2: DFQATT, SNEGSKA (reference sequence). The DNA for the CDR3 is TGCAGTGCTAGTCCCGGACACGGAGGTGGCTACACCTTC. It codes for CSASPGHGGGYTF.

In its sample, this clonotype was seen many times. This rearrangement joins TRBV20-1 to TRBJ2-2, with a possible D match to TRBD1 (5 bases). Germline CDR1 and CDR2: DFQATT and SNEGSKA (reference sequence). V gave up 2 bases and J gave up 1 base, with 20 bases separating them. The length of the CDR3 is 18 residues. DNA of the CDR3: TGCAGTGCTAGATCAGGTGACAGCGATCCCCGGAACACCGGGGAGCTGTTTTTT. Translated: CSARSGDSDPRNTGELFF.

This clonotype has a handful of counts. The chain links TRBV20-1 to TRBJ2-5; 8 bases align to TRBD2. The J segment lost 6 bases and the V segment lost 1 base, leaving 4 bases of the junction unmatched. Germline V gives CDR1 DFQATT, CDR2 SNEGSKA (reference sequence). This CDR3 region has 13 residues. CDR3 DNA: TGCAGTGCTAGAGGAGCGGGAGAGAAGACCCAGTACTTC. This sequence encodes CSARGAGEKTQYF.

The chain couples TRBV24-1 to TRBJ2-5; D may be TRBD1 (5 bases). The germline V and J ends were trimmed by 5 bases and 0 bases, with 9 bases remaining between them. Per germline, CDR1 KGHDR and CDR2 SFDVKD. This CDR3 region has 14 residues. CDR3 sequence: CATSVPGYQETQYF. CDR3 nucleotides: TGTGCCACCAGTGTCCCAGGGTACCAAGAGACCCAGTACTTC.

The rearrangement links TRBV16 to TRBJ2-7; D not resolved. The V end was cut by 0 bases, the J end by 2 bases, with 2 bases between. Germline V lookup: CDR1 KGHSY, CDR2 FQNENV. The CDR3 is 12 amino acids. CDR3 residues: CASSQSAYEQYF. In DNA, the CDR3 is TGTGCCAGCAGCCAATCCGCCTACGAGCAGTACTTC.

The rearrangement uses TRBV7-6 and TRBJ2-5; TRBD2 might be the D (6 bases). Trimming took 4 bases from V and 6 from J, leaving 18 bases between them. Germline V gives CDR1 SGHVS, CDR2 FNYEAQ. The CDR3 sequence is 15 residues long. The CDR3 sequence is CASSSGTVGSKTQYF. The DNA for the CDR3 is TGTGCCAGCAGCTCCGGGACTGTGGGGTCAAAGACCCAGTACTTC.

This clonotype was counted only a few times. This chain connects TRBV7-2 to TRBJ2-5; possibly TRBD2 for D (5 bases). From germline, CDR1 is SGHTA and CDR2 FQGNSA. The CDR3 runs 14 residues. Trimming stripped 3 bases from V and 7 bases from J, with 15 bases between. The CDR3 sequence is CASSFAREDGTQYF. As DNA, the CDR3 is TGTGCCAGCAGCTTTGCTCGGGAAGATGGGACCCAGTACTTC.

This clonotype has just a few counts. The V call is TRBV29-1, the J call TRBJ2-2, with TRBD1 as a possible D gene (7 bases). V was cut by 6 bases and J by 5 bases, with 16 bases left in between. CDR1 is SQVTM and CDR2 is ANQGSEA in the germline V gene. The CDR3 covers 14 residues. CDR3 loop: CSVRDSRETGELFF. The CDR3 coding sequence is TGCAGCGTCCGGGACAGCCGGGAGACCGGGGAGCTGTTTTTT.

This clonotype was found many times. The chain uses TRBV7-8 and TRBJ1-1; D unresolved. Per the germline V gene, CDR1 is SGHVS and CDR2 is FQNEAQ. The V gene lost 1 base and the J gene lost 5 bases, with 5 bases spanning the gap. This CDR3 contains 12 residues. The CDR3 region is CASSLVVTEAFF. The CDR3 nucleotides read TGTGCCAGCAGCTTAGTGGTTACTGAAGCTTTCTTT.

This clonotype turned up a few times. The chain joins TRBV7-9 to TRBJ2-3; D possibly corresponds to TRBD2 (7 bases). V lost 2 bases and J 1 base, leaving 13 bases between the germline ends. From germline, CDR1 is SEHNR and CDR2 FQNEAQ (reference sequence). The CDR3 totals 16 residues. The CDR3 here is CASSLRQGRGTDTQYF. CDR3 sequence (DNA): TGTGCCAGCAGCTTAAGGCAGGGGAGGGGCACAGATACGCAGTATTTT.

This clonotype was detected a few times. This may be a read error: a much more frequent sequence differs by one nucleotide. V and J are TRBV7-9 and TRBJ2-3; D is undetermined. In germline, CDR1 is SEHNR, CDR2 FQNEAQ (reference sequence). The CDR3 totals 11 residues. The V and J ends lost 7 bases and 2 bases respectively, with 4 bases between them. The CDR3 here is CASTYTDTQYF. The DNA of the CDR3 is TGTGCCAGCACCTACACAGATACGCAGTATTTT. Supplemented by reference TRBV7-9 and TRBJ2-3, the full variable domain reads DTGVSQNPRHKITKRGQNVTFRCDPISEHNRLYWYRQTLGQGPEFLTYFQNEAQLEKSRLLSDRFSAERPKGSFSTLEIQRTEQGDSAMYLCASTYTDTQYFGPGTRLTVL.

This clonotype was recorded only once. The genes are TRBV5-1 and TRBJ1-2; 7 bases are shared with TRBD1. Germline V CDR1 and CDR2: SGHRS, YFSETQ. The CDR3 runs to 16 residues. V lost 0 bases, J lost 4 bases, and 9 bases stayed unmatched. The CDR3 DNA follows: TGCGCCAGCAGCTTGGAGGGGGCAGTGCGGAGCTATGGCTACACCTTC. It yields the protein CASSLEGAVRSYGYTF.

The rearrangement links TRBV7-9 to TRBJ1-2; D is unresolved. Germline lookup yields CDR1 SEHNR and CDR2 FQNEAQ (reference sequence). The CDR3 consists of 14 residues. Trimming cost V 0 bases and J 1 base, with 6 bases left between them. For the CDR3, the DNA is TGTGCCAGCAGCTTAGCGACAATTAACTATGGCTACACCTTC. This gives the protein CASSLATINYGYTF.